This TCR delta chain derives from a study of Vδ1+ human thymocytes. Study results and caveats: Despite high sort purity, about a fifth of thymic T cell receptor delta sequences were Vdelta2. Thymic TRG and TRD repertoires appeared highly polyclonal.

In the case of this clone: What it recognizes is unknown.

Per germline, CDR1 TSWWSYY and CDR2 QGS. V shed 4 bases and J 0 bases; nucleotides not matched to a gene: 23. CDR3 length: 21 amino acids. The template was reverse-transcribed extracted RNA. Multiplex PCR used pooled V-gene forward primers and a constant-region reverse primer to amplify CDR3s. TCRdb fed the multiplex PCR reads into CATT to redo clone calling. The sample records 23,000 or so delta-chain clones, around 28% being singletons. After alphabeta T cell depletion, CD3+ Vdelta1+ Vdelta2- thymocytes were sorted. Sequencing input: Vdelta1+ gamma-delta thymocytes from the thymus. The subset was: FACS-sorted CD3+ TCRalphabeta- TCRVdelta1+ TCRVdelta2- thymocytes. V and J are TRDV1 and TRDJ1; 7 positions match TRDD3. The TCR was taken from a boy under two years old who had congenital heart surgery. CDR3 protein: CALGGSTGDRRASPYTDKLIF. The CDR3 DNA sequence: TGTGCTCTTGGGGGTTCTACTGGGGATAGAAGAGCCTCCCCGTACACCGATAAACTCATCTTT.